This TCR beta chain was sequenced in a study of OX40 agonist ivuxolimab in advanced cancers. Study at large: Patients received ivuxolimab, an agonistic anti-OX40 (CD134) antibody. Earlier treatment with anti-PD-1, anti-PD-L1 or anti-CTLA-4 was permitted, and 35% to 45% had received some. Partial responses were achieved by three patients: one hepatocellular carcinoma, two cutaneous melanoma.

Assay: immunoSEQ multiplex PCR; the TCRdb copy retains only in-frame clones and omits some. The data hold some 83,000 clones, with more than 90% observed a single time. CDR3 size: 15 residues. Germline V gene sequence: CDR1 MDHEN, CDR2 SYDVKM. V lost 6 bases, J lost 6 bases, and 8 bases stayed unmatched. The origin of this receptor is an adult with an advanced solid tumor such as melanoma, head and neck, liver or kidney cancer. This material consisted of CD4+ or CD8+ T cells sorted from blood, taken in a trial of the OX40 agonist ivuxolimab. The chain has TRBV28 and TRBJ1-4; 9 nucleotides agree with TRBD1. The CDR3 DNA is TGTGCCAGCAGCCAACGGACAGGGGTCGATGAAAAACTGTTTTTT. It specifies CASSQRTGVDEKLFF.